This entry concerns a single T cell receptor (beta chain). The data originate from a study of T cell changes during pregnancy in multiple sclerosis. TCRdb's copy holds only in-frame clones and misses some; the assay was immunoSEQ multiplex PCR. Here the sample spans around 44,000 clones, 88% being singletons. The TCR originated in a female donor with multiple sclerosis, enrolled in a pregnancy study. This sample comprised CD4+ T cells from peripheral blood mononuclear cells, obtained in the second trimester of pregnancy.

CDR3 in DNA: TGTGCCAGTAGCATCAGGGGCGGGACAGATACGCAGTATTTT. It translates to CASSIRGGTDTQYF. The chain is built from TRBV19 and TRBJ2-3, with TRBD1 as a possible D gene (6 bases). Trimming removed 6 bases at V and 3 bases at J, with 13 bases between. Looked up from germline, CDR1 is LNHDA and CDR2 is SQIVND (reference sequence). The CDR3 consists of 14 residues.